Listed here are 20 T cell receptor beta chains from one sample, sequenced in a study of shared clonotypes between healthy human individuals (dated by TCRdb to the early 2020s). Library preparation used the immunoSEQ multiplex PCR assay. The table was pulled from immuneACCESS by TCRdb, which kept in-frame rearrangements only. Such tables lose some clones; where checked, under half of the loss comes from unresolved V genes, and the rest has no known cause. The sample table lists millions of clones, over 85% of them with a count of one. The ten most abundant clones make up about 0.37% of the sample. The specimen sequenced was naive CD4+ T cells from PBMCs. According to the study, the label for this sample's cell subset or site signals: CD45RA+ positively selected. The receptors derive from a man younger than 30 in good health. Some clones in this sample may be carry-over from other donors' samples.

This rearrangement joins TRBV18 to TRBJ2-7; D might be TRBD2 (5 bases). The CDR3 covers 15 residues. The V and J ends lost 2 bases and 0 bases respectively, with 11 bases between them. The germline V gene has CDR1 KGHSH and CDR2 LQKENI. CDR3: CASSPWAGHSYEQYF. CDR3 sequence (DNA): TGTGCCAGCTCACCATGGGCGGGTCACTCCTACGAGCAGTACTTC.

V gene TRBV15 combines with J gene TRBJ2-3; the match to TRBD2 covers 7 bases. The CDR3 totals 17 residues. Per the germline V gene, CDR1 is LNHNV and CDR2 is YYDKDF (reference sequence). V lost 2 bases and J lost 1; bases outside the gene matches: 9. CDR3 nucleotide sequence: TGTGCCACCAGCAGAAAACACAGCGGGACGGGCACAGATACGCAGTATTTT. Translated, it gives CATSRKHSGTGTDTQYF.

J is TRBJ2-1 and V is TRBV4-2; D gene ambiguous. The length of the CDR3 is 17 residues. Germline CDR1 and CDR2: LGHNA and YNFKEQ. Trimming shortened V by 0 bases and J by 0 bases, and 12 bases separated the two germline ends. The CDR3 region has the DNA TGTGCCAGCAGCCAAGACCTGGGCCTAAGCTCCTACAATGAGCAGTTCTTC. It translates to CASSQDLGLSSYNEQFF.

V gene TRBV4-3 combines with J gene TRBJ1-1; D not resolved. CDR1 is LGHNA and CDR2 is YSLEER in the germline V gene. The CDR3 length is 14 residues. The V end was cut by 0 bases, the J end by 10 bases, with 15 bases between. For the CDR3, the DNA is TGCGCCAGCAGCCAAGAGCTTAGTGAGGTGAGAGCTTTCTTT. Protein: CASSQELSEVRAFF.

This clone appeared once. The chain carries TRBV28 and TRBJ2-3; weak D call: TRBD2 (5 bases). The CDR3 is 18 residues long. The germline V and J ends were trimmed by 4 bases and 5 bases, with 25 bases remaining between them. CDR1 and CDR2 from the germline V gene are MDHEN and SYDVKM. CDR3 sequence: CASSYPPNVRVSLDTQYF. CDR3 bases: TGTGCCAGCAGTTATCCTCCCAATGTGCGGGTTTCACTAGATACGCAGTATTTT.

The chain combines TRBV7-3 with TRBJ1-2; D unclear. CDR1 is SGHTA and CDR2 is FQGTGA in the germline V gene. Trimming cost V 5 bases and J 7 bases, with 14 bases left between them. The CDR3 runs 13 residues. CDR3 nucleotides: TGTGCCAGCAGCCCCGACGGGGTCGGTGGCTACACCTTC. Protein sequence: CASSPDGVGGYTF. The whole variable domain, filled in from reference TRBV7-3 and TRBJ1-2, reads GAGVSQTPSNKVTEKGKYVELRCDPISGHTALYWYRQSLGQGPEFLIYFQGTGAADDSGLPNDRFFAVRPEGSVSTLKIQRTERGDSAVYLCASSPDGVGGYTFGSGTRLTVV.

The rearrangement links TRBV6-1 to TRBJ1-2; no clear D gene. Trimming took 8 bases from V and 4 from J, leaving 8 bases between them. Germline V CDR1 and CDR2: MNHNS, SASEGT. This CDR3 spans 11 amino acids. The CDR3 protein is CASDYGYGYTF. The CDR3 nucleotides read TGTGCCAGCGATTATGGCTATGGCTACACCTTC.

Of note for this clone: No DNA is shown, since the ends of the CDR3 on it are uncertain; the CDR3 is the one TCRdb lists. This rearrangement joins TRBV10-3 to TRBJ2-7. The CDR3 extends over 12 residues, inclusive of both ends. Per the germline V gene, CDR1 is ENHRY and CDR2 is SYGVKD. The CDR3 loop is CATYQAYEQYFF.

This clone appeared once. The chain couples TRBV20-1 to TRBJ2-5; D remains ambiguous. This CDR3 has 11 residues. Looked up from germline, CDR1 is DFQATT and CDR2 is SNEGSKA (reference sequence). V lost 7 bases, J lost 0 bases, and 6 bases lay in between. CDR3 region: CSGDNQETQYF. In nucleotides, the CDR3 is TGCAGTGGGGATAACCAAGAGACCCAGTACTTC.

The gene calls are TRBV5-1 and TRBJ2-7; D possibly corresponds to TRBD1 (6 bases). Germline V gives CDR1 SGHRS, CDR2 YFSETQ. There are 13 residues in the CDR3. Trimming shortened V by 6 bases and J by 9 bases, and 19 bases separated the two germline ends. CDR3 protein: CASTTGTSAAQYF. The CDR3 nucleotides are TGCGCCAGCACAACAGGGACCTCCGCCGCGCAGTACTTC.

For this clone: Distinct nucleotide sequences in the sample also encode this CDR3. The chain carries TRBV7-9 and TRBJ2-3; a possible D gene is TRBD2 (5 bases). Between the trimmed V and J ends, which lost 3 bases and 4 bases, there was a span of 5 bases. Germline values: CDR1 SEHNR, CDR2 FQNEAQ (reference sequence). The CDR3 consists of 12 residues. As DNA, the CDR3 is TGTGCCAGCAGCTTCGGGGCAGATACGCAGTATTTT. Translated, it gives CASSFGADTQYF.

V usage is TRBV27 and J usage is TRBJ2-7, with D perhaps matching TRBD2 (5 bases). There are 15 residues in the CDR3. Germline-derived CDR1 and CDR2 are MNHEY and SMNVEV (reference sequence). Trimming left V 10 bases short and J 6 bases short, with 25 bases between. The CDR3 sequence: CATSEEGNFGFEQYF. CDR3 DNA sequence: TGTGCCACCTCGGAAGAGGGAAATTTTGGGTTCGAGCAGTACTTC.

V is TRBV27 and J is TRBJ2-7; D tentatively reads TRBD1 or TRBD2 (5 bases each). Trimming removed 5 bases at V and 2 bases at J, with 10 bases between. Germline V lookup: CDR1 MNHEY, CDR2 SMNVEV (reference sequence). There are 13 residues in the CDR3. The CDR3, as DNA: TGTGCCAGCAGTCGGGACGCCACCTACGAGCAGTACTTC. Amino acid sequence: CASSRDATYEQYF.

This sequence joins TRBV7-2 and TRBJ1-5, with 8 bases lining up with TRBD1. The CDR3 sequence is 13 residues long. Losses at the gene ends were 5 bases for V and 7 bases for J; bases not matched to a gene: 4. Germline V gives CDR1 SGHTA, CDR2 FQGNSA. The chain's CDR3 is CASSNRGSQPQHF. The CDR3 DNA is TGTGCCAGCAGCAACAGGGGGTCCCAGCCCCAGCATTTT.

This chain connects TRBV28 to TRBJ1-2, with D unresolved. The CDR3 is 12 amino acids. The germline V gene has CDR1 MDHEN and CDR2 SYDVKM. V lost 6 bases and J lost 6, with 11 bases in between. The CDR3 DNA sequence: TGTGCCAGCAGCCCTGCTTGGGATGGCTACACCTTC. Its protein product is CASSPAWDGYTF.

Of note for this clone: The same CDR3 arises from other DNA sequences in this sample as well. V and J are TRBV28 and TRBJ2-3; D is uncertain. With 2 bases removed from V and 8 bases from J, the gap between germline ends came to 5 bases. The CDR3 runs 11 residues. Germline V lookup: CDR1 MDHEN, CDR2 SYDVKM. In DNA, the CDR3 is TGTGCCAGCAGTTTAGCCGGTACGCAGTATTTT. It codes for CASSLAGTQYF.

The CDR3 here is CASSKGVGQTLRDSTYEQYF. The CDR3 region has the DNA TGTGCCAGCAGCAAAGGAGTAGGACAGACCCTCCGGGACTCAACCTACGAGCAGTACTTC. This chain joins TRBV21-1 and TRBJ2-7. TRBV21-1 is a known pseudogene. This CDR3 comprises 20 residues.

The V gene is TRBV7-9, the J gene TRBJ2-3, with D uncertain. The CDR3 has 12 residues. Germline CDR1 and CDR2: SEHNR and FQNEAQ (reference sequence). V was clipped by 8 bases and J by 5 bases, with 11 bases between them. The CDR3 reads CASAQKGDTQYF. CDR3 nucleotide sequence: TGTGCCAGCGCACAAAAGGGAGATACGCAGTATTTT.

V and J are TRBV5-1 and TRBJ1-4; the D is unclear. V lost 4 bases and J 5 bases, leaving 18 bases between the germline ends. CDR1 and CDR2 (germline): SGHRS, YFSETQ. The CDR3 covers 16 residues. The CDR3 spells CASSPIGWAQNEKLFF. DNA of the CDR3: TGCGCCAGCAGCCCCATTGGCTGGGCTCAAAATGAAAAACTGTTTTTT.

This chain links TRBV7-3 with TRBJ2-1, with TRBD2 identical over 9 bases. CDR1 and CDR2 from the germline V gene are SGHTA and FQGTGA. CDR3 length equals 14 residues. With 6 bases clipped from V and 8 bases from J, the junction kept 8 bases outside the gene matches. Here the CDR3 reads CASSFSGSIDEQFF. The CDR3 coding sequence is TGTGCCAGCAGTTTTAGCGGGAGTATAGATGAGCAGTTCTTC.